A single sample gave rise to the 27 T cell receptor beta chains below, sequenced in a study of blood T cell repertoires in COVID-19. Assay used: immunoSEQ multiplex PCR; TCRdb lists only in-frame clones, some missing. This repertoire shows hundreds of thousands of clones, about 93% found once; its top ten account for 1.5% to 2%. The specimen was PBMCs or T cells enriched from blood (not recorded which). The receptors derive from a woman between 18 and 29 years old who had recovered from COVID-19.

This clone was seen a single time. V gene TRBV6-2 or TRBV6-3 combines with J gene TRBJ2-3; D perhaps matches TRBD1 (5 bases). This CDR3 has 15 amino acids. Germline V gene data show CDR1 as MNHEY and CDR2 as SVGEGT. Deletions cut 6 bases from V and 4 bases from J, with 17 bases between. The CDR3: CASSAHYAGSDTQYF. The DNA of the CDR3 is TGTGCCAGCAGCGCTCATTACGCAGGGTCAGATACGCAGTATTTT.

This sequence joins TRBV7-3 and TRBJ2-3; D uncertain. V was pared by 6 bases and J by 2 bases, with 9 bases between. The CDR3 is made up of 13 amino acids. Germline V gene lookup returns CDR1 SGHTA and CDR2 FQGTGA. For the CDR3, the DNA is TGTGCCAGCAGTGGCGGCCCCACAGATACGCAGTATTTT. The encoded protein is CASSGGPTDTQYF. Full variable domain (rest looked up from reference TRBV7-3 and TRBJ2-3): GAGVSQTPSNKVTEKGKYVELRCDPISGHTALYWYRQSLGQGPEFLIYFQGTGAADDSGLPNDRFFAVRPEGSVSTLKIQRTERGDSAVYLCASSGGPTDTQYFGPGTRLTVL.

The CDR3 nucleotides read TGTGCCAGCAGTGGAGGTCCCTCACCCCTCCACTTT. Encoded protein: CASSGGPSPLHF. V gene TRBV25-1 combines with J gene TRBJ1-6; D not certain. CDR1 is MGHDK, CDR2 SYGVNS, per germline. The CDR3 covers 12 residues. Trimming took off 4 bases at V and 10 bases at J, with 8 bases between the two ends. The whole variable domain, remainder taken from reference TRBV25-1 and TRBJ1-6, is EADIYQTPRYLVIGTGKKITLECSQTMGHDKMYWYQQDPGMELHLIHYSYGVNSTEKGDLSSESTVSRIRTEHFPLTLESARPSHTSQYLCASSGGPSPLHFGNGTRLTVT.

The chain is built from TRBV3-1 (or the pseudogene TRBV3-2) and TRBJ2-7; 10 bases align to TRBD2. Unmatched junction bases numbered 16, after V lost 3 bases and J lost 2 bases. The length of the CDR3 is 19 residues. Germline lookup yields CDR1 LGHDT and CDR2 YNNKEL (reference sequence). The CDR3 region is CASSHVGTSGIGITYEQYF. CDR3 DNA: TGTGCCAGCAGCCATGTTGGTACTAGCGGGATAGGTATTACCTACGAGCAGTACTTC.

This chain uses TRBV2 with TRBJ2-3; the D gene is possibly TRBD2 (6 bases). The CDR3 loop spans 12 amino acids. Germline loops: CDR1 SNHLY, CDR2 FYNNEI. V was shortened by 6 bases and J by 7 bases, with 11 bases between the two germline ends. The CDR3 sequence is CASRSGGNTQYF. CDR3 DNA sequence: TGTGCCAGCAGGTCCGGCGGGAATACGCAGTATTTT.

This clone was seen only once. V usage is TRBV18 and J usage is TRBJ1-1, with D possibly matching TRBD1 (6 bases). This CDR3 contains 14 residues. Germline V gives CDR1 KGHSH, CDR2 LQKENI. The ends were cut back, 0 bases at V and 6 bases at J, with 11 bases in the middle. Here the CDR3 reads CASSPPSGAPEAFF. The CDR3 coding sequence is TGTGCCAGCTCACCACCGTCAGGGGCCCCTGAAGCTTTCTTT.

The V call is TRBV7-3, the J call TRBJ1-6; 9 bases are a match to TRBD1. The length of the CDR3 is 15 residues. Germline V lookup: CDR1 SGHTA, CDR2 FQGTGA. V lost 0 bases and J lost 8; bases outside the gene matches: 2. This CDR3 reads CASSLTTGGYSPLHF. The CDR3 DNA is TGTGCCAGCAGCTTAACGACAGGGGGATATTCACCCCTCCACTTT.

This sequence joins TRBV3-1 (or the pseudogene TRBV3-2) and TRBJ1-1; D remains ambiguous. CDR3 length equals 15 residues. V dropped 1 base and J dropped 2 bases, with 11 bases sitting between them. CDR1 is LGHDT, CDR2 YNNKEL, per germline (reference sequence). CDR3 protein: CASSQGEAFNTEAFF. The CDR3, as DNA: TGTGCCAGCAGCCAAGGTGAGGCTTTCAACACTGAAGCTTTCTTT.

Worth noting for this clone: Distinct nucleotide sequences in the sample also encode this CDR3. This chain links TRBV5-1 with TRBJ2-7; the D is unclear. Trimming shortened V by 3 bases and J by 1 base, and 2 bases separated the two germline ends. Germline CDR1 and CDR2: SGHRS and YFSETQ. The CDR3 has 11 residues. CDR3: CASSSSYEQYF. For the CDR3, the DNA is TGCGCCAGCAGCTCTTCCTACGAGCAGTACTTC.

The chain is built from TRBV20-1 and TRBJ1-1; TRBD1 might be the D (5 bases). V was clipped by 5 bases and J by 7 bases, with 8 bases between them. CDR1 is DFQATT and CDR2 is SNEGSKA in the germline V gene (reference sequence). CDR3 size: 10 residues. CDR3 protein: CSALDSEAFF. CDR3 sequence (DNA): TGCAGTGCTCTTGACAGTGAAGCTTTCTTT.

The chain employs TRBV27 and TRBJ2-2, with 7 bases identical to TRBD1. With V trimmed by 3 bases and J by 7 bases, 8 bases remained unmatched. Germline V gene sequence: CDR1 MNHEY, CDR2 SMNVEV (reference sequence). This CDR3 has 15 amino acids. The CDR3 loop is CASSFSTGAIGELFF. CDR3 nucleotide sequence: TGTGCCAGCAGTTTTAGTACAGGGGCCATCGGGGAGCTGTTTTTT.

V and J are TRBV16 and TRBJ2-7; possible D gene TRBD2, 5 bases. CDR1 is KGHSY and CDR2 is FQNENV in the germline V gene. The CDR3 has 13 amino acids. Deletions cut 0 bases from V and 11 bases from J, with 14 bases between. In nucleotides, the CDR3 is TGTGCCAGCAGCCAATCCATCGGAAGGAGGAAGTACTTC. It is translated as CASSQSIGRRKYF.

This chain uses TRBV6-5 with TRBJ2-3; D unclear. The CDR3 totals 13 residues. Germline V gives CDR1 MNHEY, CDR2 SVGAGI. Trimming left V 0 bases short and J 7 bases short, with 8 bases between. CDR3: CASSYSRAYTQYF. CDR3 in DNA: TGTGCCAGCAGTTACTCGAGAGCATATACGCAGTATTTT.

The chain combines TRBV19 with TRBJ2-7, with D possibly TRBD1 on 6 matching bases. V was clipped by 5 bases and J by 2 bases, with 10 bases between them. This CDR3 contains 13 residues. Germline CDR1 reads LNHDA; CDR2 reads SQIVND (reference sequence). The chain's CDR3 is CASSETGPYEQYF. The CDR3, as DNA: TGTGCCAGTAGTGAGACAGGACCCTACGAGCAGTACTTC. The whole variable domain, remainder taken from reference TRBV19 and TRBJ2-7, is DGGITQSPKYLFRKEGQNVTLSCEQNLNHDAMYWYRQDPGQGLRLIYYSQIVNDFQKGDIAEGYSVSREKKESFPLTVTSAQKNPTAFYLCASSETGPYEQYFGPGTRLTVT.

The chain links TRBV19 to TRBJ1-5, with 8 nucleotides matching TRBD1. The CDR3 contains 17 residues. Germline V gene sequence: CDR1 LNHDA, CDR2 SQIVND (reference sequence). Trimming at V came to 6 bases and at J to 2 bases, leaving 12 bases not matched to a gene. CDR3 protein: CASSELAGGAGNQPQHF. CDR3 coding DNA: TGTGCCAGTAGCGAGTTGGCAGGGGGCGCGGGCAATCAGCCCCAGCATTTT.

The CDR3 DNA reads as TGTGCCAGCAGCTTAGGAAGGGGACTCCTAGCCGAGCAGTACTTC. This sequence encodes CASSLGRGLLAEQYF. This chain joins TRBV7-8 and TRBJ2-7, with D possibly TRBD2 on 6 matching bases. CDR3 length: 15 amino acids. The germline gives CDR1 SGHVS, CDR2 FQNEAQ. With 1 base removed from V and 6 bases from J, the gap between germline ends came to 16 bases.

The chain joins TRBV6-2 or TRBV6-3 to TRBJ1-2; D remains unclear. CDR1 is MNHEY and CDR2 is SVGEGT in the germline V gene. The germline V and J ends were trimmed by 5 bases and 2 bases, with 9 bases remaining between them. The CDR3 loop spans 13 amino acids. The CDR3 coding sequence is TGTGCCAGCAGTCCCGGGTCGAACTATGGCTACACCTTC. Amino acid sequence: CASSPGSNYGYTF.

This clone has just one count. This chain joins TRBV14 and TRBJ1-1, with no clear D. The CDR3 has 14 amino acids. Germline CDR1 and CDR2: SGHDN and FVKESK. V lost 2 bases and J lost 3, with 10 bases in between. In DNA, the CDR3 is TGTGCCAGCAGCCAACCAGGTCGCGACACTGAAGCTTTCTTT. Protein: CASSQPGRDTEAFF. Filled out from reference TRBV14 and TRBJ1-1, the complete variable domain reads EAGVTQFPSHSVIEKGQTVTLRCDPISGHDNLYWYRRVMGKEIKFLLHFVKESKQDESGMPNNRFLAERTGGTYSTLKVQPAELEDSGVYFCASSQPGRDTEAFFGQGTRLTVV.

The rearrangement links TRBV4-2 to TRBJ1-2; no definite D call. Germline assignment: CDR1 LGHNA and CDR2 YNFKEQ. The CDR3 has 16 amino acids. Trimming left V 0 bases short and J 4 bases short, with 15 bases between. CDR3 sequence reads: CASSQDKTQGSYGYTF. The CDR3, as DNA: TGTGCCAGCAGCCAAGATAAGACCCAAGGGAGCTATGGCTACACCTTC.

The chain links TRBV29-1 to TRBJ2-7; perhaps TRBD2 as D (5 bases). The ends were cut back, 6 bases at V and 3 bases at J, with 15 bases in the middle. Germline assignment: CDR1 SQVTM and CDR2 ANQGSEA. The CDR3 has 13 residues. The CDR3 sequence: CSVSPPGIYEQYF. Here the CDR3 DNA reads TGCAGCGTCTCCCCCCCGGGAATCTACGAGCAGTACTTC.

The chain carries TRBV5-1 and TRBJ1-1; 9 nucleotides agree with TRBD1. V was clipped by 0 bases and J by 4 bases; unmatched bases: 4. The CDR3 runs to 15 residues. Germline V gene sequence: CDR1 SGHRS, CDR2 YFSETQ. The DNA for the CDR3 is TGCGCCAGCAGCTTGGCGGGACAGGGAGGCACTGAAGCTTTCTTT. Its protein product is CASSLAGQGGTEAFF. The variable domain in full, completed from reference TRBV5-1 and TRBJ1-1, reads KAGVTQTPRYLIKTRGQQVTLSCSPISGHRSVSWYQQTPGQGLQFLFEYFSETQRNKGNFPGRFSGRQFSNSRSEMNVSTLELGDSALYLCASSLAGQGGTEAFFGQGTRLTVV.

The table lists this clone with a few counts. This chain uses TRBV27 with TRBJ1-4, with TRBD1 identical over 7 bases. Germline V gene data show CDR1 as MNHEY and CDR2 as SMNVEV (reference sequence). The CDR3 covers 15 residues. V lost 4 bases, J lost 2 bases, and 4 bases stayed unmatched. The CDR3 protein is CASSSTGATNEKLFF. DNA of the CDR3: TGTGCCAGCAGTTCCACAGGGGCCACTAATGAAAAACTGTTTTTT. The full variable domain, rest sourced from reference TRBV27 and TRBJ1-4, is EAQVTQNPRYLITVTGKKLTVTCSQNMNHEYMSWYRQDPGLGLRQIYYSMNVEVTDKGDVPEGYKVSRKEKRNFPLILESPSPNQTSLYFCASSSTGATNEKLFFGSGTQLSVL.

The chain has TRBV28 and TRBJ2-7; 9 bases map to TRBD1. The V and J ends lost 6 bases and 3 bases, in that order; junction bases with no gene match: 15. CDR3 length: 17 amino acids. CDR1 is MDHEN and CDR2 is SYDVKM in the germline V gene. The CDR3 DNA sequence: TGTGCCAGCAGAACACTCACGGGACAGGGATGGGGCTACGAGCAGTACTTC. Its protein product is CASRTLTGQGWGYEQYF. The variable domain in full, completed from reference TRBV28 and TRBJ2-7, reads DVKVTQSSRYLVKRTGEKVFLECVQDMDHENMFWYRQDPGLGLRLIYFSYDVKMKEKGDIPEGYSVSREKKERFSLILESASTNQTSMYLCASRTLTGQGWGYEQYFGPGTRLTVT.

The chain carries TRBV28 and TRBJ1-1, with D possibly being TRBD1 (5 bases). CDR3 length: 13 amino acids. CDR1 and CDR2 (germline): MDHEN, SYDVKM. The V and J ends lost 5 bases and 2 bases respectively, with 9 bases between them. The CDR3 coding sequence is TGTGCCAGCAGTGACAGCATCAACACTGAAGCTTTCTTT. It is translated as CASSDSINTEAFF.

Worth noting for this clone: At one boundary the junction diverges from the germline segment, which might be a read error. The chain carries TRBV2 and TRBJ2-1; maybe TRBD2 (6 bases). Per the germline V gene, CDR1 is SNHLY and CDR2 is FYNNEI. The length of the CDR3 is 11 residues. The CDR3: CASIERGGQFF. The CDR3 DNA reads TGTGCCAGCATTGAACGGGGAGGTCAGTTCTTC.

This clone showed up just once. The rearrangement uses TRBV7-6 and TRBJ1-3; 7 bases align to TRBD1. In germline, CDR1 is SGHVS, CDR2 FNYEAQ. With 5 bases clipped from V and 7 bases from J, the junction kept 11 bases outside the gene matches. This CDR3 region has 15 residues. The CDR3 protein is CASSLSRDRGNTIYF. Written as DNA, the CDR3 is TGTGCCAGCAGCCTTTCCCGGGACAGAGGGAACACCATATATTTT.

The chain combines TRBV3-1 (or the pseudogene TRBV3-2) with TRBJ1-2; D perhaps matches TRBD1 (6 bases). This CDR3 contains 13 residues. CDR1 is LGHDT, CDR2 YNNKEL, per germline (reference sequence). V was pared by 4 bases and J by 4 bases, with 10 bases between. For the CDR3, the DNA is TGTGCCAGCAGCCGCGGCAGGGGCTATGGCTACACCTTC. Its translation is CASSRGRGYGYTF.